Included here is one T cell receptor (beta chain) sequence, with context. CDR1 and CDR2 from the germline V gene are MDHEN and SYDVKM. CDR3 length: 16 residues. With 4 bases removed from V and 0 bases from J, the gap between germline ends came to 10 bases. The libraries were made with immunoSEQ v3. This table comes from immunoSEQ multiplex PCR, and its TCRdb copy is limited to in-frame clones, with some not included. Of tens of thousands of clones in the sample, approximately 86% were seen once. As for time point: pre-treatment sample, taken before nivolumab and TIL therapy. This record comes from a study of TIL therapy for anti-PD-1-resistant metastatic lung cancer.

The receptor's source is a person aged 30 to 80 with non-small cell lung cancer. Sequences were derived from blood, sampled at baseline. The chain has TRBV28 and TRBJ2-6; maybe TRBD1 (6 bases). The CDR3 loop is CASSSTGFSGANVLTF. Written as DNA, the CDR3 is TGTGCCAGCAGTTCAACAGGGTTCTCTGGGGCCAACGTCCTGACTTTC.